The clone carrying this TCR beta chain has more than one count but fewer than ten. The target antigen is unknown. This record comes from a study of response to subunit inactivated influenza vaccine. Regarding the study as a whole: With each seasonal influenza vaccination, the authors suggested, few new T cells are recruited.

The CDR3 totals 15 residues. V lost 5 bases and J lost 4; bases outside the gene matches: 6. Germline CDR1 and CDR2: SGHTA and FQGNSA. TCRdb itself ran the RT-PCR reads through MiXCR, one entry per CDR3 protein. The data contain roughly 290,000 distinct CDR3 sequences, 20% to 25% of them singletons. The clonotype comes from a man between 50 and 69 years old who received an inactivated influenza vaccine. The V and J genes are TRBV7-2 and TRBJ2-1; 9 bases align to TRBD1. The sequencing here drew on PBMCs from blood, taken 21 months after vaccination. CDR3: CASSQDRGTYNEQFF. The DNA of the CDR3 is TGTGCCAGCAGCCAGGACAGGGGAACTTACAATGAGCAGTTCTTC.